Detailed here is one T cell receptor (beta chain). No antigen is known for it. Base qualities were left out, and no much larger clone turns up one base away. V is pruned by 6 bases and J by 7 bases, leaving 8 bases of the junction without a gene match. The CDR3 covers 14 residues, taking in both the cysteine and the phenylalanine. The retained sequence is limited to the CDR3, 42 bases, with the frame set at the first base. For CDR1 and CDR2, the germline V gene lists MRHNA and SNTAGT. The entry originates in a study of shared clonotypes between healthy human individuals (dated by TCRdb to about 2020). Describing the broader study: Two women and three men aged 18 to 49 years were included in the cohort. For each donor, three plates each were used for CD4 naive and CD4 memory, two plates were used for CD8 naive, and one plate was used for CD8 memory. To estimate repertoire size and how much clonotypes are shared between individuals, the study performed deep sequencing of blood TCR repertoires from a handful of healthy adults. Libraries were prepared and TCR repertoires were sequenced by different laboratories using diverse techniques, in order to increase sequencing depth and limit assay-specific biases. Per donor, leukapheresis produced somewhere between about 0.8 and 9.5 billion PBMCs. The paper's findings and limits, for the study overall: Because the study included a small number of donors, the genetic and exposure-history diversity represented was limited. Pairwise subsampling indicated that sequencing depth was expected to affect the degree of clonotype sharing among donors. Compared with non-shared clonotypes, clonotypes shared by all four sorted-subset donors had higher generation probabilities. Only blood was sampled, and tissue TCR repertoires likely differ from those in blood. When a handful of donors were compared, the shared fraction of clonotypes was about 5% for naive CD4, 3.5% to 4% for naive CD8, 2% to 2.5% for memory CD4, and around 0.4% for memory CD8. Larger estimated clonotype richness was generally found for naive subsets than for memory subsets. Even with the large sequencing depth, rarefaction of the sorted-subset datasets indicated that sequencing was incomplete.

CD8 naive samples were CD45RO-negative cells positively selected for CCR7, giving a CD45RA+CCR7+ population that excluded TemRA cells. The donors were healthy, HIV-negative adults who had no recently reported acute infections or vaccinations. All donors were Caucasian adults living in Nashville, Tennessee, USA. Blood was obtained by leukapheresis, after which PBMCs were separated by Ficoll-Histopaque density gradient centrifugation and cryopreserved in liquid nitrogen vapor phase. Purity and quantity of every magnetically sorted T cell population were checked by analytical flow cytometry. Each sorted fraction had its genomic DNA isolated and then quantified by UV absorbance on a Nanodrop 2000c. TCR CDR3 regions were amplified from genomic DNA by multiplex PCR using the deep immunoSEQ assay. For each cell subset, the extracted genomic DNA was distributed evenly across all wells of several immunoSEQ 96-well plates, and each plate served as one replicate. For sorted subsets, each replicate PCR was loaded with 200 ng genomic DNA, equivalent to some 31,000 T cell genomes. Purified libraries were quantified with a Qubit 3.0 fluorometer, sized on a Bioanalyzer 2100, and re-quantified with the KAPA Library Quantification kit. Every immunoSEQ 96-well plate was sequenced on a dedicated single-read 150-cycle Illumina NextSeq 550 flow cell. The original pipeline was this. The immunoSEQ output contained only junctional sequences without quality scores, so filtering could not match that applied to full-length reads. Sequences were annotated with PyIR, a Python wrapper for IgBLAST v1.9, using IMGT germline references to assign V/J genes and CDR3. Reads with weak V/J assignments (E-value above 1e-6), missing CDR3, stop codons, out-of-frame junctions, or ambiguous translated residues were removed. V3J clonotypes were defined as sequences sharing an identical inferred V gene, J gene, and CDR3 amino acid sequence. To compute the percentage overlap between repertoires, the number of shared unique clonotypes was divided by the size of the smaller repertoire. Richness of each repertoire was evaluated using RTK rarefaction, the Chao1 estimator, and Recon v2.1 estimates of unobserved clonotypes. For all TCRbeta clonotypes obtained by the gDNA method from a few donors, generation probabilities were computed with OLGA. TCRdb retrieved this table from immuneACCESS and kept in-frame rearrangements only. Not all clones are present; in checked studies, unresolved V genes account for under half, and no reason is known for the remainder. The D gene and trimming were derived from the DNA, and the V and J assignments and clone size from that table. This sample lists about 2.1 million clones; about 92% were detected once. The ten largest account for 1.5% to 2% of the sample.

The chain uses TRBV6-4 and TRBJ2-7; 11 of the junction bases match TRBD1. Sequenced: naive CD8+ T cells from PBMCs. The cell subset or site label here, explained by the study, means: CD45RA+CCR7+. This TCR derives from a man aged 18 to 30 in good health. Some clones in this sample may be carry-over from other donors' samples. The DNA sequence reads TGTGCCAGCAGGAAGGACAGGGGGCTAGGGGAGCAGTACTTC. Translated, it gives CASRKDRGLGEQYF.